This passage covers 29 T cell receptor beta chains from one sample sequenced in a study of radiation and T cells in renal cell carcinoma. Time point reported: blood 2 weeks post-SBRT. Sample treatment: 15 Gy SBRT to primary tumor, nephrectomy 4 weeks later. The repertoire was sequenced with immunoSEQ multiplex PCR; TCRdb's copy has only in-frame clones and lacks some. Of around 80,000 clones listed, roughly 82% are singletons. Sequencing used blood, obtained from a patient whose treatment included radiotherapy and nephrectomy. The receptors were sampled from a man between 60 and 70 years old with renal cell carcinoma.

This chain uses TRBV28 with TRBJ2-7; TRBD2 matches at 9 bases. Trimming at V came to 7 bases and at J to 1 base, leaving 8 bases not matched to a gene. Germline loops: CDR1 MDHEN, CDR2 SYDVKM. The CDR3 loop spans 15 amino acids. CDR3 coding DNA: TGTGCCAGCACCCTTAGCGGGAGCCCTTCCTACGAGCAGTACTTC. This codes for CASTLSGSPSYEQYF.

This clone was detected only once. V usage is TRBV27 and J usage is TRBJ2-7; TRBD2 matches 10 bases. Germline V CDR1 and CDR2: MNHEY, SMNVEV (reference sequence). The J segment lost 5 bases and the V segment lost 4 bases, leaving 2 bases of the junction unmatched. The length of the CDR3 is 13 residues. The CDR3 is CASSSLAGDEQYF. CDR3 coding DNA: TGTGCCAGCAGTTCTCTAGCGGGAGACGAGCAGTACTTC.

The chain recombines TRBV4-1 with TRBJ1-2; tentatively, D is TRBD1 (5 bases). Germline loops: CDR1 MGHRA, CDR2 YSYEKL. Between the trimmed V and J ends, which lost 1 base and 7 bases, there was a span of 16 bases. This CDR3 comprises 15 residues. CDR3 coding DNA: TGCGCCAGCAGCCAAGTCTATGGGTCTGGGGGTGGCTACACCTTC. This encodes CASSQVYGSGGGYTF.

The chain carries TRBV12-5 and TRBJ2-5; D may be TRBD1 (6 bases). CDR3 length: 13 residues. CDR1 is LGHNT, CDR2 FRNRAP, per germline. V lost 4 bases to trimming and J lost 5 bases, with 11 bases between them. Written as DNA, the CDR3 is TGTGCTAGTGGTTCTACTAGGGGGGAGACCCAGTACTTC. It is translated as CASGSTRGETQYF. The full variable domain, its missing parts supplied by reference TRBV12-5 and TRBJ2-5, is DARVTQTPRHKVTEMGQEVTMRCQPILGHNTVFWYRQTMMQGLELLAYFRNRAPLDDSGMPKDRFSAEMPDATLATLKIQPSEPRDSAVYFCASGSTRGETQYFGPGTRLLVL.

In this sample, this clone turned up once. The chain recombines TRBV28 with TRBJ2-5; maybe TRBD2 (5 bases). This CDR3 comprises 15 residues. V was pared by 10 bases and J by 3 bases, with 21 bases between. Germline CDR1 reads MDHEN; CDR2 reads SYDVKM. The CDR3 here is CATAGGPLLKETQYF. CDR3 DNA: TGTGCCACGGCCGGCGGGCCACTCCTCAAAGAGACCCAGTACTTC. The full variable domain, its missing parts supplied by reference TRBV28 and TRBJ2-5, is DVKVTQSSRYLVKRTGEKVFLECVQDMDHENMFWYRQDPGLGLRLIYFSYDVKMKEKGDIPEGYSVSREKKERFSLILESASTNQTSMYLCATAGGPLLKETQYFGPGTRLLVL.

The J gene is TRBJ1-2, the V gene TRBV25-1, with a tentative D call TRBD1 (5 bases). CDR3 length: 13 residues. Germline V gene sequence: CDR1 MGHDK, CDR2 SYGVNS. V lost 2 bases to trimming and J lost 4 bases, with 8 bases between them. The CDR3 sequence: CASSETTVYGYTF. CDR3 bases: TGTGCCAGCAGTGAAACGACAGTCTATGGCTACACCTTC.

The chain couples TRBV11-1 to TRBJ2-7, with 11 bases aligning to TRBD1. CDR3 length: 15 residues. Trimming removed 2 bases from V and 3 bases from J; junction bases left unmatched: 3. Germline V gene data show CDR1 as SGHAT and CDR2 as FQDESV (reference sequence). CDR3 DNA sequence: TGTGCCAGCAGCTTACGGACAGGGGGCTTCTACGAGCAGTACTTC. Protein sequence: CASSLRTGGFYEQYF. Supplemented by reference TRBV11-1 and TRBJ2-7, the full variable domain reads EAEVAQSPRYKITEKSQAVAFWCDPISGHATLYWYRQILGQGPELLVQFQDESVVDDSQLPKDRFSAERLKGVDSTLKIQPAELGDSAMYLCASSLRTGGFYEQYFGPGTRLTVT.

This chain joins TRBV7-2 and TRBJ1-2, with D maybe TRBD1 (6 bases). Germline assignment: CDR1 SGHTA and CDR2 FQGNSA. V was pared by 5 bases and J by 0 bases, with 13 bases between. This CDR3 comprises 15 residues. CDR3 coding DNA: TGTGCCAGCAGCCCCTCAGGGGTTCCTAACTATGGCTACACCTTC. Its protein is CASSPSGVPNYGYTF.

This chain joins TRBV15 and TRBJ2-3; D possibly matches TRBD1 or TRBD2 (5 bases each). Germline assignment: CDR1 LNHNV and CDR2 YYDKDF (reference sequence). This CDR3 spans 14 amino acids. Trimming shortened V by 4 bases and J by 1 base, and 9 bases separated the two germline ends. The CDR3 coding sequence is TGTGCCACCAGCAAGAGGGGAGGCACAGATACGCAGTATTTT. It yields the protein CATSKRGGTDTQYF.

DNA for the CDR3: TGTGCCAGCAGCTTAATGGCCAGATTCTCTGGGGCCAACGTCCTGACTTTC. The encoded protein is CASSLMARFSGANVLTF. V gene TRBV7-3 combines with J gene TRBJ2-6; D is undetermined. Germline CDR1 reads SGHTA; CDR2 reads FQGTGA. This CDR3 has 17 amino acids. Deletions cut 1 base from V and 0 bases from J, with 10 bases between.

The rearrangement links TRBV6-1 to TRBJ2-5; 8 bases align to TRBD2. The germline V gene has CDR1 MNHNS and CDR2 SASEGT. The CDR3 runs to 15 residues. J lost 7 bases, V lost 2 bases, and 9 bases had no gene match. CDR3 sequence: CASSESSGSYGTQYF. The CDR3 DNA is TGTGCCAGCAGTGAATCCAGCGGGAGTTATGGGACCCAGTACTTC.

The chain carries TRBV5-1 and TRBJ2-3; D gene uncertain. Germline-derived CDR1 and CDR2 are SGHRS and YFSETQ. The V and J ends lost 4 bases and 2 bases respectively, with 2 bases between them. The CDR3 covers 11 residues. The CDR3 DNA reads TGCGCCAGCAGCGACACAGATACGCAGTATTTT. It specifies CASSDTDTQYF. The full variable domain, its missing parts supplied by reference TRBV5-1 and TRBJ2-3, is KAGVTQTPRYLIKTRGQQVTLSCSPISGHRSVSWYQQTPGQGLQFLFEYFSETQRNKGNFPGRFSGRQFSNSRSEMNVSTLELGDSALYLCASSDTDTQYFGPGTRLTVL.

The chain has TRBV4-1 and TRBJ2-5; D remains ambiguous. The CDR3 consists of 15 residues. Germline loops: CDR1 MGHRA, CDR2 YSYEKL. With 3 bases removed from V and 1 base from J, the gap between germline ends came to 12 bases. The CDR3 nucleotides read TGCGCCAGCAGCCATCCTACTACTCGCCAAGAGACCCAGTACTTC. Translation gives CASSHPTTRQETQYF.

This clone came up once. The chain employs TRBV7-9 and TRBJ2-3; D may be TRBD2 (5 bases). The CDR3 has 17 residues. CDR1 is SEHNR, CDR2 FQNEAQ, per germline (reference sequence). Trimming stripped 4 bases from V and 1 base from J, with 18 bases between. CDR3 bases: TGTGCCAGCAGCTCCCCCATCAAACCGGAGGGCACAGATACGCAGTATTTT. Its translation: CASSSPIKPEGTDTQYF.

This clone has just a few counts. This chain links TRBV5-4 with TRBJ2-6; D gene unclear. V lost 5 bases to trimming and J lost 1 base, with 4 bases between them. The germline CDR1 and CDR2 sequences are SGHNT and YYREEE (reference sequence). The length of the CDR3 is 13 residues. The CDR3: CASRQSGANVLTF. CDR3 nucleotides: TGTGCCAGCAGACAGTCTGGGGCCAACGTCCTGACTTTC.

The chain couples TRBV7-8 to TRBJ2-6, with TRBD1 identical over 10 bases. Trimming cost V 4 bases and J 4 bases; bases outside gene matches: 16. CDR1 is SGHVS, CDR2 FQNEAQ, per germline. The CDR3 has 20 amino acids. The CDR3 spells CASSSLMPGQGSSGANVLTF. As DNA, the CDR3 is TGTGCCAGCAGCTCCTTGATGCCGGGACAGGGGTCATCCGGGGCCAACGTCCTGACTTTC.

The rearrangement uses TRBV7-2 and TRBJ2-3; D tentatively fits TRBD1 or TRBD2 (5 bases each). Germline CDR1 SGHTA, CDR2 FQGNSA. V dropped 0 bases and J dropped 2 bases, with 6 bases sitting between them. This CDR3 has 14 residues. CDR3 residues: CASSLAGTTDTQYF. The CDR3 DNA reads TGTGCCAGCAGCTTAGCCGGGACCACAGATACGCAGTATTTT.

This sequence joins TRBV10-3 and TRBJ1-3; D remains ambiguous. V lost 0 bases to trimming and J lost 5 bases, with 11 bases between them. The CDR3 runs 15 residues. Per the germline V gene, CDR1 is ENHRY and CDR2 is SYGVKD. CDR3 sequence: CAISESGGYRNTIYF. In DNA form, the CDR3 reads TGTGCCATCAGTGAGTCGGGAGGTTATCGAAACACCATATATTTT.

This chain links TRBV6-6 with TRBJ1-4, with unresolved D. CDR1 is MNHNY, CDR2 SVGAGI, per germline (reference sequence). V shed 2 bases and J shed 10 bases, with 8 bases lying between them. This CDR3 region has 12 residues. CDR3 in DNA: TGTGCCAGCAGTTACCCAGATGGAAAACTGTTTTTT. This codes for CASSYPDGKLFF.

The gene calls are TRBV10-3 and TRBJ2-3, with D perhaps TRBD2 (7 bases). CDR1 ENHRY and CDR2 SYGVKD come from the germline V gene. V lost 3 bases, J lost 8 bases, and 27 bases lay in between. The CDR3 loop spans 18 amino acids. The CDR3 region is CAISDSGRGGARASTQYF. As DNA, the CDR3 is TGTGCCATCAGTGACTCTGGGAGGGGGGGCGCCAGGGCATCTACGCAGTATTTT.

The count of this clone is one. The chain employs TRBV6-5 and TRBJ2-3, with 7 bases aligning to TRBD2. V dropped 2 bases and J dropped 5; count of bases not matched to a gene: 7. The CDR3 is 15 residues long. CDR1 and CDR2 (germline): MNHEY, SVGAGI. The CDR3 loop reads CASSYGVASGDTQYF. The CDR3 DNA sequence: TGTGCCAGCAGTTACGGGGTGGCTAGCGGAGATACGCAGTATTTT.

This sequence joins TRBV27 and TRBJ2-7; the match to TRBD2 covers 11 bases. This CDR3 is 14 amino acids long. The V gene end was trimmed by 5 bases and the J gene end by 7 bases; junction bases not matched to a gene: 7. CDR1 and CDR2 (germline): MNHEY, SMNVEV (reference sequence). The CDR3 region has the DNA TGTGCCAGCAGTAGGACTAGCGGGTCGGGGGAGCAGTACTTC. Its translation: CASSRTSGSGEQYF.

V usage is TRBV4-1 and J usage is TRBJ1-2; D not certain. Trimming left V 0 bases short and J 3 bases short, with 11 bases between. CDR1 is MGHRA and CDR2 is YSYEKL in the germline V gene. The CDR3 length is 15 residues. The CDR3 loop reads CASSQDGSGDYGYTF. DNA of the CDR3: TGCGCCAGCAGCCAAGATGGGTCGGGTGACTATGGCTACACCTTC.

The rearrangement uses TRBV7-6 and TRBJ1-1; perhaps TRBD1 as D (5 bases). This CDR3 has 16 residues. V was clipped by 3 bases and J by 1 base, with 15 bases between them. The V gene's germline CDR1 is SGHVS and CDR2 FNYEAQ. The CDR3 here is CASSFKVGAQNTEAFF. CDR3 bases: TGTGCCAGCAGCTTTAAAGTAGGGGCACAGAACACTGAAGCTTTCTTT.

The gene calls are TRBV27 and TRBJ2-3; maybe TRBD2 (5 bases). The CDR3 covers 14 residues. The germline V gene has CDR1 MNHEY and CDR2 SMNVEV (reference sequence). V was pared by 10 bases and J by 2 bases, with 16 bases between. CDR3 sequence (DNA): TGTGCCACCCCCGGGGTCCGTCACACAGATACGCAGTATTTT. Translated: CATPGVRHTDTQYF.

This sequence joins TRBV2 and TRBJ2-1; D is perhaps TRBD2 (5 bases). CDR1 is SNHLY, CDR2 FYNNEI, per germline. The V and J ends lost 2 bases and 4 bases respectively, with 27 bases between them. The CDR3 length is 20 residues. CDR3 sequence reads: CASSESSDTRRFQGYNEQFF. CDR3 nucleotides: TGTGCCAGCAGTGAATCGTCCGATACGCGGAGGTTTCAAGGTTACAATGAGCAGTTCTTC.

The chain is built from TRBV5-4 and TRBJ2-2, with D hard to call. The CDR3 covers 13 residues. CDR1 and CDR2 from the germline V gene are SGHNT and YYREEE (reference sequence). V was cut by 4 bases and J by 6 bases, with 10 bases left in between. In nucleotides, the CDR3 is TGTGCCAGCAGCGAAAATTCTCCCGGGGAGCTGTTTTTT. It yields the protein CASSENSPGELFF.

This clone was seen just once. This sequence joins TRBV18 and TRBJ2-7; TRBD2 matches at 8 bases. The CDR3 is 15 residues long. J was trimmed by 3 bases and V by 2 bases; bases with no gene match: 6. The germline V gene encodes CDR1 KGHSH and CDR2 LQKENI. The CDR3 nucleotides read TGTGCCAGCTCACCAAAACTAGCGGAGAACTACGAGCAGTACTTC. Translated: CASSPKLAENYEQYF.

This clone was recorded a few times. This chain joins TRBV6-6 and TRBJ2-5; TRBD2 matches at 9 bases. CDR3 length equals 14 residues. Looked up from germline, CDR1 is MNHNY and CDR2 is SVGAGI (reference sequence). The trim removed 8 bases at V and 4 bases at J, leaving 8 bases unmatched. Here the CDR3 reads CASGSGSGRETQYF. In DNA form, the CDR3 reads TGTGCCAGCGGTAGTGGTAGCGGGAGAGAGACCCAGTACTTC.